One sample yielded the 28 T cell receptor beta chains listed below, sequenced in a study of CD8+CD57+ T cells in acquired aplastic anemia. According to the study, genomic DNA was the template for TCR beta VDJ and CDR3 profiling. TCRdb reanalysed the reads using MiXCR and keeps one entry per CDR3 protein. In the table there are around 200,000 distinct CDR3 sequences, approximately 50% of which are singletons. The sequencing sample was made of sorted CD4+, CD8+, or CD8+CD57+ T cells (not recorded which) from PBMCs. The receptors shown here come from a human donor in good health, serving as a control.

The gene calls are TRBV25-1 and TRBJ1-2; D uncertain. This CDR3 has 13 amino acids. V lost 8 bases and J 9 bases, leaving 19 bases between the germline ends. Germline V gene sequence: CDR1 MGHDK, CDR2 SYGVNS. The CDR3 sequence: CASGVSALDSYTF. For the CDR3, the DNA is TGTGCCAGCGGTGTATCGGCATTAGATAGCTACACCTTC.

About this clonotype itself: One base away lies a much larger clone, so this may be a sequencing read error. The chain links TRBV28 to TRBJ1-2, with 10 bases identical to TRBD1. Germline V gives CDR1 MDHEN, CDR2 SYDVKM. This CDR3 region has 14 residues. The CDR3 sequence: CASGLGQGRTGYAF. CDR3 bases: TGTGCCAGCGGCTTGGGACAGGGGCGCACTGGCTACGCCTTC.

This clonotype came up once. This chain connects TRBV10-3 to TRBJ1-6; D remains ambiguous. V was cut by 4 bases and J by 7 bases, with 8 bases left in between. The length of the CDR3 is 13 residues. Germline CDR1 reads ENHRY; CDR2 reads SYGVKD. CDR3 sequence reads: CAISGDLNSPLHF. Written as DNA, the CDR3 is TGTGCCATCAGTGGTGACCTGAATTCACCCCTCCACTTT.

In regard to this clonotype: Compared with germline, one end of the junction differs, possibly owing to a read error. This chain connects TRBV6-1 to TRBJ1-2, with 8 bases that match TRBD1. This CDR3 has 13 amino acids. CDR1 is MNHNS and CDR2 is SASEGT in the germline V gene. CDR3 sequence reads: CATSDRQGHGYTF. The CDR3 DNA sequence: TGTGCCACCAGTGATCGACAGGGGCATGGCTACACCTTC.

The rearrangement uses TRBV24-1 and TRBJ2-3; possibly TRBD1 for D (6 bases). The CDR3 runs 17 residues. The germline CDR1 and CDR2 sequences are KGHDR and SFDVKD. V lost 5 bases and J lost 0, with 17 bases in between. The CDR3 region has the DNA TGTGCCACCAGTGGCCGAACAACAGGGAAGAGCACAGATACGCAGTATTTT. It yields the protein CATSGRTTGKSTDTQYF.

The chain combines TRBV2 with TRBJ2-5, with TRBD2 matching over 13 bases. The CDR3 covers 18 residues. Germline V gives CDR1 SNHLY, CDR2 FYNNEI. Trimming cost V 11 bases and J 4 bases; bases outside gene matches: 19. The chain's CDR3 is CASSRRWGLAGFRETQYF. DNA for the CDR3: TGTGCCTCTTCACGCAGATGGGGACTAGCGGGGTTTAGAGAGACCCAGTACTTC.

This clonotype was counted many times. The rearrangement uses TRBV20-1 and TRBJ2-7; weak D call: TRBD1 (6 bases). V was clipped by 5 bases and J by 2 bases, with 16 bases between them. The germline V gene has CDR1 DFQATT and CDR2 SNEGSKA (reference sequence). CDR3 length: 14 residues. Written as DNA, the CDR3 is TGCAGTGCTGGGGCGACAGGAATTACCTACGAGCAGTACTTC. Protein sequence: CSAGATGITYEQYF.

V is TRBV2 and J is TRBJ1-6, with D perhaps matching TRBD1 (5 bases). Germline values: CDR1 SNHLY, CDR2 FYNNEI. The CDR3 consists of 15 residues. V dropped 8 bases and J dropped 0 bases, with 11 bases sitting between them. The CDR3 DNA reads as TGTGCCAGCGCTAGCGACAGCTCCTATAATTCACCCCTCCACTTT. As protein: CASASDSSYNSPLHF.

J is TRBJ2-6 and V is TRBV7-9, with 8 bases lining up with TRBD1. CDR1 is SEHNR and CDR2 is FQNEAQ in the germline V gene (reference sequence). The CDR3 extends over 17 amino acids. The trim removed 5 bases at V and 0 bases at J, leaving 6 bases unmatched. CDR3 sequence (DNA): TGTGCCAGCAGCCACAGGGGGTCGAGCTCTGGGGCCAACGTCCTGACTTTC. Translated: CASSHRGSSSGANVLTF.

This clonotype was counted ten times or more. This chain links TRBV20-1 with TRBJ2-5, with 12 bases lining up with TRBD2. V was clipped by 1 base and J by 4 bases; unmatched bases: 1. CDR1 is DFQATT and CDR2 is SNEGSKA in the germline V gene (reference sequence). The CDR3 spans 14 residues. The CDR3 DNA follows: TGCAGTGCTAGAGGGACTAGCGGGGCAGAGACCCAGTACTTC. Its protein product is CSARGTSGAETQYF.

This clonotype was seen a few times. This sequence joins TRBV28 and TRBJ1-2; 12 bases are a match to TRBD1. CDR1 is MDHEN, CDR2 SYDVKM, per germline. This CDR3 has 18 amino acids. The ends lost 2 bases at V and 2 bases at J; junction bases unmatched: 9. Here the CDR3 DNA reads TGTGCCAGCAGTTTAGACCTGCGGGGACAGGGGGCGAACTATGGCTACACCTTC. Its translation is CASSLDLRGQGANYGYTF.

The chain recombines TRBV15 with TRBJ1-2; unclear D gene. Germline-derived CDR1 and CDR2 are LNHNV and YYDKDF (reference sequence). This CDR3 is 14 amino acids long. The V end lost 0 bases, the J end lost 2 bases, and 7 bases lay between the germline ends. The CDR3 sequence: CATSRDEGNYGYTF. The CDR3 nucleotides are TGTGCCACCAGCAGAGATGAGGGAAACTATGGCTACACCTTC.

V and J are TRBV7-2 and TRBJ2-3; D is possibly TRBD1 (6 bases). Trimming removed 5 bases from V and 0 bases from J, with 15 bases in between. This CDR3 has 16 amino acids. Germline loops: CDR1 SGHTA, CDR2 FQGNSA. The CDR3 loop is CASSAQGRGSTDTQYF. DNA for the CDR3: TGTGCCAGCAGCGCTCAGGGGAGAGGGAGCACAGATACGCAGTATTTT.

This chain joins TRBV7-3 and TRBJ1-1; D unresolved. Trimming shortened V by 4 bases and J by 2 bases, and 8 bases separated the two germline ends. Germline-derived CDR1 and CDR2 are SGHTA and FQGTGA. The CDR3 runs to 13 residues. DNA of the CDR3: TGTGCCAGCAGCTCTCTTGGTAACACTGAAGCTTTCTTT. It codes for CASSSLGNTEAFF.

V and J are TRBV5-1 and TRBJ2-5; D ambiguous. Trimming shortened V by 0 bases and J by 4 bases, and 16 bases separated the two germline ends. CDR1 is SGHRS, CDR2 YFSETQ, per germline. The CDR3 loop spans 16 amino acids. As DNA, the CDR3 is TGCGCCAGCAGCTTGGTCGTCTTTTTGGATGGAGAGACCCAGTACTTC. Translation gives CASSLVVFLDGETQYF.

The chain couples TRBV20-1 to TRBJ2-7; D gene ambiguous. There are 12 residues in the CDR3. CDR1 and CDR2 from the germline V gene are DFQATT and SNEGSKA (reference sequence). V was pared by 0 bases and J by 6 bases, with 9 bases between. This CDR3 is CSAREKSLEQYF. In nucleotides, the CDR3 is TGCAGTGCTAGAGAAAAGTCCCTCGAGCAGTACTTC.

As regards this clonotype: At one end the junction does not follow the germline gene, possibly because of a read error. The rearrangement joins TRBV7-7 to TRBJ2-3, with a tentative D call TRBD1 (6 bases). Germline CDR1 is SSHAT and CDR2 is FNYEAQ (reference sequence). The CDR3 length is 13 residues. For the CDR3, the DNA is TGCGCTAGCAGCGTGGCAGGGGCAGATACGCAGTATTTT. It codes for CASSVAGADTQYF.

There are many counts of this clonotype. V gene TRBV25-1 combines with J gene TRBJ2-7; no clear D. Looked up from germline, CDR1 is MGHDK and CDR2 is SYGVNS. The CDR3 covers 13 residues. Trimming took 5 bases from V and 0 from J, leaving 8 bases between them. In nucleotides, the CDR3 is TGTGCCAGCAGTTCGGGCAACTCCTACGAGCAGTACTTC. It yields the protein CASSSGNSYEQYF.

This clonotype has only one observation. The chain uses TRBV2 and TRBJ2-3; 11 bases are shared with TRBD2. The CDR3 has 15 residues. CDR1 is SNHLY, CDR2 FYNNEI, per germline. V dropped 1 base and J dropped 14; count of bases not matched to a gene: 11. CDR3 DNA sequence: TGTGCCAGCAGTGAAGATGGGCTAGCGGGGGGCCTGACGTATTTT. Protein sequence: CASSEDGLAGGLTYF.

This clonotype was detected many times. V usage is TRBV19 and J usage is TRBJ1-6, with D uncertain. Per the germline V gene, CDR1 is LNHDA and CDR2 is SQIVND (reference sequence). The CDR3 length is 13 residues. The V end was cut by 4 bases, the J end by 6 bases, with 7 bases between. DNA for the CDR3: TGTGCCAGTAGTACACGGCCTAATTCACCCCTCCACTTT. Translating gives CASSTRPNSPLHF.

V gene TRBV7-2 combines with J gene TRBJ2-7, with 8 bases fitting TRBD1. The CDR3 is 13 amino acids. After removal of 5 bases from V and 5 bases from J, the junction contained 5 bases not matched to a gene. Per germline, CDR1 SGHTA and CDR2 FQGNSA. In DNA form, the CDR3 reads TGTGCCAGCAGCATACAGACAGGGGACGAGCAGTACTTC. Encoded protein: CASSIQTGDEQYF.

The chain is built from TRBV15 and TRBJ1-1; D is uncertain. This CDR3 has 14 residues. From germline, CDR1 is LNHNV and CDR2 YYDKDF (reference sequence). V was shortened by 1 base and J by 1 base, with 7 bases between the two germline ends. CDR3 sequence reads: CATSRGTANTEAFF. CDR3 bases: TGTGCCACCAGCAGAGGAACAGCGAACACTGAAGCTTTCTTT. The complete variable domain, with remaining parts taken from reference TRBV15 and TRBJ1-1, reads DAMVIQNPRYQVTQFGKPVTLSCSQTLNHNVMYWYQQKSSQAPKLLFHYYDKDFNNEADTPDNFQSRRPNTSFCFLDIRSPGLGDTAMYLCATSRGTANTEAFFGQGTRLTVV.

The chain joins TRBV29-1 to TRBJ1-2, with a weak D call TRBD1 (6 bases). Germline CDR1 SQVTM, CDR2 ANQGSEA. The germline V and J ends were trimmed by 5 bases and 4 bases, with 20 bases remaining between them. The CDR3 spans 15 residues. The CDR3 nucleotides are TGCAGCGTTAGACTATCGGGGGCAGGAGGCTATGGCTACACCTTC. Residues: CSVRLSGAGGYGYTF.

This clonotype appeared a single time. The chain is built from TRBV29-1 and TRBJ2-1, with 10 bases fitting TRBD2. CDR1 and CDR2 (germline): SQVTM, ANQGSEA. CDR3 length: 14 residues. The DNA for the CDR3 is TGCAGTGAAAGACTAGCGGGTAACTACAATGAGCAGTTCTTC. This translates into CSERLAGNYNEQFF.

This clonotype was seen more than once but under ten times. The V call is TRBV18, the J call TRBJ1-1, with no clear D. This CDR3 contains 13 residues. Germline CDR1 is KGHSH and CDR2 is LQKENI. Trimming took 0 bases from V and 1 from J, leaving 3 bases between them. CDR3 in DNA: TGTGCCAGCTCACCACCAGGGAACACTGAAGCTTTCTTT. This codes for CASSPPGNTEAFF.

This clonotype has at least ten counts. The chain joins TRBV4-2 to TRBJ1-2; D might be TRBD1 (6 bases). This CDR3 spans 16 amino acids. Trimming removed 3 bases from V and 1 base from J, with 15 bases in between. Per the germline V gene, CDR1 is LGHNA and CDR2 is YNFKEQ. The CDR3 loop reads CASSQDTGSFNYGYTF. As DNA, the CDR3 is TGTGCCAGCAGCCAGGATACAGGGTCGTTTAACTATGGCTACACCTTC.

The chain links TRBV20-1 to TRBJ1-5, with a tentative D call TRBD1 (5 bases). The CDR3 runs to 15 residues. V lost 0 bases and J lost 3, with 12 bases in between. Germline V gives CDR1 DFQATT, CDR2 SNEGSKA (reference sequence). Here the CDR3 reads CSARDGYRINQPQHF. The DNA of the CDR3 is TGCAGTGCTAGAGATGGGTACAGGATCAATCAGCCCCAGCATTTT.

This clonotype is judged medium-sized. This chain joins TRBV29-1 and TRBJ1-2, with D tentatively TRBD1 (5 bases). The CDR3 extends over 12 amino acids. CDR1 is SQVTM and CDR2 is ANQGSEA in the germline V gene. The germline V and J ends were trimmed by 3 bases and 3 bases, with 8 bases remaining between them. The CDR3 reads CSVDQGDYGYTF. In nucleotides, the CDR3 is TGCAGCGTTGACCAGGGAGACTATGGCTACACCTTC.